Listed below are T cell receptor beta chains from one sample, sequenced in a study of blood T cells in healthy people across ages. Each CDR3 protein is one row after TCRdb ran MiXCR on the 5' RACE reads. The table lists fewer than 800,000 distinct CDR3 sequences, around a fifth of them singletons. Sequencing was carried out using blood. Source of these receptors: a man aged 70 or older in good health. Each CDR3 is given with its conserved first and last residue. Fields, in order: J gene, clone size, V gene, D gene, CDR3 protein, CDR3 DNA. The D gene is left open where the match is weak. The listing skips clone size in some rows; elsewhere it reads once, few, many or a size class.

J gene: TRBJ1-2
clone size: few
V gene: TRBV2
D gene: NA
CDR3 protein: CASSEGGRSYGYTF
CDR3 DNA: TGTGCCAGCAGTGAAGGGGGGCGCTCCTATGGCTACACCTTC

J gene: TRBJ2-2
clone size: few
V gene: TRBV5-5
D gene: TRBD1
CDR3 protein: CASSWQGETGELFF
CDR3 DNA: TGTGCCAGCAGTTGGCAGGGGGAGACCGGGGAGCTGTTTTTT

J gene: TRBJ2-2
clone size: few
V gene: TRBV5-1
D gene: NA
CDR3 protein: CASSLNTGTGELFF
CDR3 DNA: TGCGCCAGCAGCCTGAATACAGGGACCGGGGAGCTGTTTTTT

J gene: TRBJ2-4
clone size: NA
V gene: TRBV12-3/TRBV12-4
D gene: NA
CDR3 protein: CASSLTRTAKNIQYF
CDR3 DNA: TGTGCCAGCAGTCTAACACGGACAGCCAAAAACATTCAGTACTTC

J gene: TRBJ2-7
clone size: NA
V gene: TRBV27
D gene: TRBD1
CDR3 protein: CASSNLRQGAPYEQYF
CDR3 DNA: TGTGCCAGTTCAAACCTCAGGCAGGGGGCGCCCTACGAGCAGTACTTC

J gene: TRBJ2-4
clone size: NA
V gene: TRBV6-5
D gene: NA
CDR3 protein: CASSHVWVQYF
CDR3 DNA: TGTGCCAGCAGCCACGTTTGGGTTCAGTACTTC

J gene: TRBJ2-1
clone size: NA
V gene: TRBV7-2
D gene: NA
CDR3 protein: CASSLAVAAYNEQFF
CDR3 DNA: TGTGCCAGCAGCTTAGCCGTAGCGGCCTACAATGAGCAGTTCTTC

J gene: TRBJ2-7
clone size: few
V gene: TRBV4-3
D gene: NA
CDR3 protein: CASSERPAGASISPPYEQYF
CDR3 DNA: TGCGCCAGCAGCGAACGGCCTGCAGGGGCATCGATAAGTCCTCCCTACGAGCAGTACTTC

J gene: TRBJ2-3
clone size: NA
V gene: TRBV10-3
D gene: NA
CDR3 protein: CAISGSAGSGADTQYF
CDR3 DNA: TGTGCCATCAGTGGTTCGGCCGGTAGTGGGGCAGATACGCAGTATTTT

J gene: TRBJ2-1
clone size: NA
V gene: TRBV7-9
D gene: NA
CDR3 protein: CASSLGPHGDYNEQFF
CDR3 DNA: TGTGCCAGCAGCTTAGGACCCCACGGGGATTACAATGAGCAGTTCTTC

J gene: TRBJ2-1
clone size: few
V gene: TRBV7-3
D gene: TRBD1
CDR3 protein: CASSSGTGGQFF
CDR3 DNA: TGTGCCAGCAGCTCCGGGACAGGGGGGCAGTTCTTC

J gene: TRBJ2-7
clone size: few
V gene: TRBV20-1
D gene: NA
CDR3 protein: CSASRTDSYEQYF
CDR3 DNA: TGCAGTGCCAGTAGGACGGATTCCTACGAGCAGTACTTC

J gene: TRBJ1-1
clone size: few
V gene: TRBV29-1
D gene: NA
CDR3 protein: CSVVRSAGAGDTEAFF
CDR3 DNA: TGCAGCGTAGTAAGGTCAGCCGGGGCAGGTGACACTGAAGCTTTCTTT

J gene: TRBJ1-5
clone size: few
V gene: TRBV6-5
D gene: NA
CDR3 protein: CASSSGSPNQPQHF
CDR3 DNA: TGTGCCAGCAGTTCCGGCAGCCCCAATCAGCCCCAGCATTTT

J gene: TRBJ2-1
clone size: NA
V gene: TRBV29-1
D gene: NA
CDR3 protein: CSVGYQGEYNEQFF
CDR3 DNA: TGCAGCGTTGGGTATCAAGGGGAGTACAATGAGCAGTTCTTC

J gene: TRBJ2-7
clone size: few
V gene: TRBV10-3
D gene: NA
CDR3 protein: CAISGGTPSDHEQYF
CDR3 DNA: TGTGCCATCAGTGGCGGGACTCCCTCAGATCACGAGCAGTACTTC

J gene: TRBJ1-2
clone size: few
V gene: TRBV12-3/TRBV12-4
D gene: NA
CDR3 protein: CASSSGEYGYTF
CDR3 DNA: TGTGCCAGCAGTTCCGGGGAGTATGGCTACACCTTC

J gene: TRBJ2-7
clone size: few
V gene: TRBV3-1
D gene: TRBD1
CDR3 protein: CASSQITGGEQYF
CDR3 DNA: TGTGCCAGCAGCCAAATAACAGGGGGCGAGCAGTACTTC

J gene: TRBJ2-5
clone size: few
V gene: TRBV5-1
D gene: TRBD2
CDR3 protein: CASSLEAGLVKTQYF
CDR3 DNA: TGCGCCAGCAGCTTGGAAGCGGGACTTGTAAAGACCCAGTACTTC

J gene: TRBJ2-3
clone size: many
V gene: TRBV10-3
D gene: TRBD1
CDR3 protein: CAISIQGARDTQYF
CDR3 DNA: TGTGCCATCAGTATACAGGGGGCAAGGGATACGCAGTATTTT

J gene: TRBJ1-2
clone size: NA
V gene: TRBV5-4
D gene: NA
CDR3 protein: CASSFTRTYGYTF
CDR3 DNA: TGTGCCAGCAGCTTTACTAGAACCTATGGCTACACCTTC

J gene: TRBJ2-2
clone size: once
V gene: TRBV12-3/TRBV12-4
D gene: NA
CDR3 protein: CASRPSGRNTGELFF
CDR3 DNA: TGTGCCAGCAGACCGAGCGGAAGAAACACCGGGGAGCTGTTTTTT

J gene: TRBJ2-3
clone size: NA
V gene: TRBV5-4
D gene: TRBD1
CDR3 protein: CASSYGTAVTDTQYF
CDR3 DNA: TGTGCCAGCAGCTACGGGACAGCCGTCACAGATACGCAGTATTTT

J gene: TRBJ2-7
clone size: NA
V gene: TRBV7-2
D gene: TRBD1
CDR3 protein: CASSPWGTGEKEQYF
CDR3 DNA: TGTGCCAGCAGCCCCTGGGGGACAGGGGAGAAGGAGCAGTACTTC

J gene: TRBJ2-7
clone size: NA
V gene: TRBV12-3/TRBV12-4
D gene: NA
CDR3 protein: CASSGQSAYEQYF
CDR3 DNA: TGTGCCAGCAGTGGACAGTCTGCCTACGAGCAGTACTTC

J gene: TRBJ1-2
clone size: NA
V gene: TRBV6-1
D gene: NA
CDR3 protein: CASSDRSFYGYTF
CDR3 DNA: TGTGCCAGCAGTGATAGGAGTTTCTATGGCTACACCTTC

J gene: TRBJ2-5
clone size: NA
V gene: TRBV5-1
D gene: TRBD2
CDR3 protein: CASSLAVAGVKETQYF
CDR3 DNA: TGCGCCAGCAGCTTGGCCGTAGCGGGAGTTAAAGAGACCCAGTACTTC

J gene: TRBJ2-5
clone size: NA
V gene: TRBV10-3
D gene: TRBD2
CDR3 protein: CAISESGGGRNEQYF
CDR3 DNA: TGTGCCATCAGTGAGTCCGGAGGCGGGAGGAATGAGCAGTACTTC

J gene: TRBJ1-1
clone size: NA
V gene: TRBV12-3/TRBV12-4
D gene: TRBD1
CDR3 protein: CASKGTVAEAFF
CDR3 DNA: TGTGCCAGCAAAGGGACAGTAGCTGAAGCTTTCTTT

J gene: TRBJ1-1
clone size: few
V gene: TRBV9
D gene: TRBD1
CDR3 protein: CASSVGTGGTEAFF
CDR3 DNA: TGTGCCAGCAGCGTAGGGACAGGGGGCACTGAAGCTTTCTTT

J gene: TRBJ1-3
clone size: NA
V gene: TRBV29-1
D gene: NA
CDR3 protein: CSVDGSGNTIYF
CDR3 DNA: TGCAGCGTTGATGGGTCTGGAAACACCATATATTTT

J gene: TRBJ2-1
clone size: NA
V gene: TRBV20-1
D gene: TRBD1
CDR3 protein: CSARMGGTGHFF
CDR3 DNA: TGCAGTGCTCGAATGGGCGGGACAGGTCACTTCTTC

J gene: TRBJ2-1
clone size: NA
V gene: TRBV11-1
D gene: TRBD2
CDR3 protein: CASSLTASGSYNEQFF
CDR3 DNA: TGTGCCAGCAGCTTAACGGCTAGCGGGAGCTACAATGAGCAGTTCTTC

J gene: TRBJ2-1
clone size: NA
V gene: TRBV20-1
D gene: NA
CDR3 protein: CSARGPGYNEQFF
CDR3 DNA: TGCAGTGCTAGAGGCCCGGGGTACAATGAGCAGTTCTTC

J gene: TRBJ2-5
clone size: NA
V gene: TRBV4-2
D gene: TRBD2
CDR3 protein: CASSQLLAGSQETQYF
CDR3 DNA: TGTGCCAGCAGCCAGTTACTAGCGGGGAGCCAAGAGACCCAGTACTTC

J gene: TRBJ2-5
clone size: NA
V gene: TRBV6-6
D gene: NA
CDR3 protein: CASSVRGPQETQYF
CDR3 DNA: TGTGCCAGCAGCGTCAGGGGTCCCCAAGAGACCCAGTACTTC

J gene: TRBJ2-7
clone size: NA
V gene: TRBV20-1
D gene: TRBD2
CDR3 protein: CSARGQGTSGSYEQYF
CDR3 DNA: TGCAGTGCTAGAGGACAGGGGACTAGCGGCTCCTACGAGCAGTACTTC

J gene: TRBJ2-5
clone size: once
V gene: TRBV6-6
D gene: NA
CDR3 protein: CASSYSEQEGKTQYF
CDR3 DNA: TGTGCCAGCAGTTACTCGGAGCAGGAGGGCAAGACCCAGTACTTC

J gene: TRBJ1-2
clone size: once
V gene: TRBV28
D gene: NA
CDR3 protein: CASSQGSGNYGYTF
CDR3 DNA: TGTGCCAGCAGCCAGGGATCAGGGAACTATGGCTACACCTTC

J gene: TRBJ2-7
clone size: NA
V gene: TRBV7-9
D gene: NA
CDR3 protein: CASSLEEGANEQYF
CDR3 DNA: TGTGCCAGCAGCTTAGAGGAGGGGGCGAACGAGCAGTACTTC

J gene: TRBJ2-1
clone size: few
V gene: TRBV3-1
D gene: NA
CDR3 protein: CASSRPGVTDEQFF
CDR3 DNA: TGTGCCAGCAGCCGGCCGGGCGTTACGGATGAGCAGTTCTTC

J gene: TRBJ2-7
clone size: few
V gene: TRBV20-1
D gene: NA
CDR3 protein: CSARRQASSYEQYF
CDR3 DNA: TGCAGTGCTAGGCGGCAGGCGAGCTCCTACGAGCAGTACTTC

J gene: TRBJ2-1
clone size: few
V gene: TRBV14
D gene: TRBD1
CDR3 protein: CASSRRQGYNEQFF
CDR3 DNA: TGTGCCAGCAGCCGAAGACAGGGTTACAATGAGCAGTTCTTC

J gene: TRBJ2-5
clone size: NA
V gene: TRBV20-1
D gene: NA
CDR3 protein: CSARWSPGETQYF
CDR3 DNA: TGCAGTGCTAGATGGTCACCCGGGGAGACCCAGTACTTC

J gene: TRBJ2-5
clone size: NA
V gene: TRBV6-2/TRBV6-3
D gene: NA
CDR3 protein: CASSYSGPVGEQYF
CDR3 DNA: TGTGCCAGCAGTTACAGCGGGCCCGTCGGGGAGCAGTACTTC

J gene: TRBJ2-5
clone size: few
V gene: TRBV5-6
D gene: NA
CDR3 protein: CASSRPRQSETQYF
CDR3 DNA: TGTGCCAGCAGCCGGCCACGACAGTCGGAGACCCAGTACTTC

J gene: TRBJ2-5
clone size: NA
V gene: TRBV23-1
D gene: TRBD1
CDR3 protein: CASSQSTGIGLTQYF
CDR3 DNA: TGCGCCAGCAGTCAATCGACAGGGATCGGGTTGACCCAGTACTTC

J gene: TRBJ2-1
clone size: few
V gene: TRBV20-1
D gene: NA
CDR3 protein: CSARDGQGYEQFF
CDR3 DNA: TGCAGTGCTAGAGATGGCCAGGGATATGAGCAGTTCTTC

J gene: TRBJ2-7
clone size: few
V gene: TRBV4-2
D gene: NA
CDR3 protein: CASSQVSSRSSYEQYF
CDR3 DNA: TGTGCCAGCAGCCAAGTTTCTAGCAGAAGCTCCTACGAGCAGTACTTC

J gene: TRBJ2-2
clone size: NA
V gene: TRBV5-1
D gene: NA
CDR3 protein: CASSLIGSLGTGELFF
CDR3 DNA: TGCGCCAGCAGCTTAATCGGGAGTCTAGGCACCGGGGAGCTGTTTTTT

J gene: TRBJ2-7
clone size: NA
V gene: TRBV11-2
D gene: TRBD2
CDR3 protein: CASSLAPAALAGLYEQYF
CDR3 DNA: TGTGCCAGCAGCTTAGCCCCAGCCGCACTAGCGGGACTCTACGAGCAGTACTTC

J gene: TRBJ2-3
clone size: NA
V gene: TRBV7-3
D gene: TRBD1
CDR3 protein: CASSLRSLTGTGGKTDTQYF
CDR3 DNA: TGTGCCAGCAGCTTAAGAAGCCTAACCGGGACAGGGGGCAAGACAGATACGCAGTATTTT

J gene: TRBJ2-5
clone size: few
V gene: TRBV20-1
D gene: NA
CDR3 protein: CSARQGKETQYF
CDR3 DNA: TGCAGTGCTAGGCAGGGGAAAGAGACCCAGTACTTC

J gene: TRBJ1-5
clone size: few
V gene: TRBV20-1
D gene: NA
CDR3 protein: CSAITGGNQPQHF
CDR3 DNA: TGCAGTGCTATAACAGGTGGCAATCAGCCCCAGCATTTT

J gene: TRBJ2-6
clone size: NA
V gene: TRBV5-1
D gene: TRBD1
CDR3 protein: CASSLTGGASGANVLTF
CDR3 DNA: TGCGCCAGCAGCTTAACAGGGGGCGCGTCTGGGGCCAACGTCCTGACTTTC

J gene: TRBJ1-5
clone size: few
V gene: TRBV28
D gene: NA
CDR3 protein: CASSARSLPQHF
CDR3 DNA: TGTGCCAGCAGTGCAAGGTCTCTGCCCCAGCATTTT

J gene: TRBJ1-2
clone size: few
V gene: TRBV18
D gene: TRBD1
CDR3 protein: CASSPGTGGNYGYTF
CDR3 DNA: TGTGCCAGCTCACCAGGGACAGGGGGCAACTATGGCTATACCTTC

J gene: TRBJ2-2
clone size: NA
V gene: TRBV12-3/TRBV12-4
D gene: NA
CDR3 protein: CASIRGGDTGELFF
CDR3 DNA: TGTGCCAGCATTAGAGGGGGGGACACCGGGGAGCTGTTTTTT